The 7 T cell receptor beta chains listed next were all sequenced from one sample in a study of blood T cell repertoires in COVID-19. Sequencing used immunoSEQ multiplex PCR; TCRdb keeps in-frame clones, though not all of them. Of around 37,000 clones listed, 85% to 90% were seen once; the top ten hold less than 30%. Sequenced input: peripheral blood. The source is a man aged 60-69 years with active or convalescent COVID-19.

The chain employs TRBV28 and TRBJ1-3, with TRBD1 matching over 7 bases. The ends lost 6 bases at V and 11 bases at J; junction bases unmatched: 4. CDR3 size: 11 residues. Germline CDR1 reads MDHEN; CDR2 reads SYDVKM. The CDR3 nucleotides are TGTGCCAGCAGCCGCGGGACAGCCATATATTTT. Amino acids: CASSRGTAIYF.

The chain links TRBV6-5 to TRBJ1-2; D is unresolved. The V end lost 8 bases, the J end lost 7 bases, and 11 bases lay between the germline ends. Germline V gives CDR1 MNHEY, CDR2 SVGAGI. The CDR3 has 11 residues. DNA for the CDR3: TGTGCCAGCTCCCAGGCTCCTGGCTACACCTTC. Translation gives CASSQAPGYTF.

CDR3 sequence reads: CASSPPEAGLAGVGEQFF. DNA of the CDR3: TGTGCCAGCAGCCCCCCCGAGGCCGGACTAGCGGGAGTGGGTGAGCAGTTCTTC. The chain has TRBV28 and TRBJ2-1; TRBD2 agrees at 13 bases. V was clipped by 6 bases and J by 9 bases; unmatched bases: 17. The CDR3 covers 18 residues. Germline CDR1 and CDR2: MDHEN and SYDVKM.

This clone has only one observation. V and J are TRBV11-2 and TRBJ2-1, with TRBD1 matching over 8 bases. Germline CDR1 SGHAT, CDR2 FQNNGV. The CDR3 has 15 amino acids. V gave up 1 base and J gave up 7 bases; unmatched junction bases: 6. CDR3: CASSLGGTGGNEQFF. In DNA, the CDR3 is TGTGCCAGCAGCTTAGGGGGCACAGGGGGAAATGAGCAGTTCTTC.

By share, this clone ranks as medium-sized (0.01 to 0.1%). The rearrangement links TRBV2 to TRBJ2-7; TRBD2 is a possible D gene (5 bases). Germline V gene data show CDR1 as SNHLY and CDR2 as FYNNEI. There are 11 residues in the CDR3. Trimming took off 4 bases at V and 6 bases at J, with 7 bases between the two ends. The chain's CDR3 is CASSGAGEQYF. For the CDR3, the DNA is TGTGCCAGCAGTGGCGCGGGCGAGCAGTACTTC. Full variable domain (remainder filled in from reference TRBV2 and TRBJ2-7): EPEVTQTPSHQVTQMGQEVILRCVPISNHLYFYWYRQILGQKVEFLVSFYNNEISEKSEIFDDQFSVERPDGSNFTLKIRSTKLEDSAMYFCASSGAGEQYFGPGTRLTVT.

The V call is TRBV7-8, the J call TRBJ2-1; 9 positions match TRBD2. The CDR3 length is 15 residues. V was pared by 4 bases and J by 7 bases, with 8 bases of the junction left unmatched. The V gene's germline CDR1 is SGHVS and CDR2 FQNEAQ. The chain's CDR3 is CASSYRGRERNEQFF. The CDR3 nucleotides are TGTGCCAGCAGCTACCGCGGGAGGGAGAGGAATGAGCAGTTCTTC.

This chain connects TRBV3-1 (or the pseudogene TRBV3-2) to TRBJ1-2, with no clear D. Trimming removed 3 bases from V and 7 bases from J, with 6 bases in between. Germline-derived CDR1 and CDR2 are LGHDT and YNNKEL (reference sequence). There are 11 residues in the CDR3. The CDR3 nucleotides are TGTGCCAGCAGCCAGGTCGGTGGCTACACCTTC. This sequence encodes CASSQVGGYTF.